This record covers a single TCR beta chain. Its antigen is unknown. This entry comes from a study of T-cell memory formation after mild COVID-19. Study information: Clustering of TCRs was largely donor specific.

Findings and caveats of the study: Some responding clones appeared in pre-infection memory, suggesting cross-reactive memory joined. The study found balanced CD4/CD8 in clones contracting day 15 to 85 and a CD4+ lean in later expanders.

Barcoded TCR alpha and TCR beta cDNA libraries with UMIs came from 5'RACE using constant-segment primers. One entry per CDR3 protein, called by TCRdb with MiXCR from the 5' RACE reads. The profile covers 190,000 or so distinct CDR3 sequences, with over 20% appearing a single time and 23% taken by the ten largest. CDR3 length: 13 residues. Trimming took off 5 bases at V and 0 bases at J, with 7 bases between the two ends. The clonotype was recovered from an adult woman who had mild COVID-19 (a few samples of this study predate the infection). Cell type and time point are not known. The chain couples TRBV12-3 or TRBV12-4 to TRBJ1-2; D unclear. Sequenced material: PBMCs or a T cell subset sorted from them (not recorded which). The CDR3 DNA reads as TGTGCCAGCAGTCTAGAGCCTAACTATGGCTACACCTTC. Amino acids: CASSLEPNYGYTF.